These 9 T cell receptor beta chains share one sample of origin, sequenced in a study of blood T cell repertoires in COVID-19. Profiled with immunoSEQ multiplex PCR; TCRdb holds only in-frame clones, not every one. The repertoire holds approximately 70,000 clones, with about nine tenths as singletons. Material for sequencing was peripheral blood. The source is a woman in her 70s with acute or convalescent COVID-19.

J is TRBJ2-1 and V is TRBV19; TRBD2 agrees at 16 bases. CDR1 is LNHDA and CDR2 is SQIVND in the germline V gene (reference sequence). This CDR3 has 18 residues. The V segment lost 4 bases and the J segment 10 bases; nucleotides outside the gene matches: 13. CDR3 coding DNA: TGTGCCAGTAGTAAATCCGGGACTAGCGGGAGGGCCGTCGGGGAGCAGTTCTTC. Translation gives CASSKSGTSGRAVGEQFF.

The gene calls are TRBV19 and TRBJ2-1; a weak D match, TRBD1 (7 bases). The CDR3 is made up of 14 amino acids. The germline CDR1 and CDR2 sequences are LNHDA and SQIVND (reference sequence). V gave up 4 bases and J gave up 3 bases, with 10 bases separating them. The CDR3 here is CASSTQGGYNEQFF. The CDR3 nucleotides are TGTGCCAGTAGTACCCAGGGGGGCTACAATGAGCAGTTCTTC.

The chain carries TRBV19 and TRBJ1-3, with D possibly matching TRBD1 (6 bases). CDR1 and CDR2 from the germline V gene are LNHDA and SQIVND (reference sequence). CDR3 size: 16 residues. The V gene lost 5 bases and the J gene lost 2 bases, with 16 bases spanning the gap. CDR3 amino acids: CASSSPGTWPGNTIYF. Written as DNA, the CDR3 is TGTGCCAGTAGTTCACCCGGGACATGGCCTGGAAACACCATATATTTT.

This clone was picked up a small number of times. The V and J genes are TRBV6-5 and TRBJ1-2, with 9 positions matching TRBD1. J was trimmed by 7 bases and V by 5 bases; bases with no gene match: 8. CDR1 and CDR2 from the germline V gene are MNHEY and SVGAGI. The CDR3 length is 14 residues. CDR3 DNA sequence: TGTGCCAGCAGTCACCGGGACAGGGTGTCTGGCTACACCTTC. Encoded protein: CASSHRDRVSGYTF.

The V and J genes are TRBV7-3 and TRBJ2-3, with D possibly being TRBD2 (5 bases). V was pared by 0 bases and J by 10 bases, with 8 bases between. Germline CDR1 and CDR2: SGHTA and FQGTGA. This CDR3 comprises 12 residues. The CDR3 sequence is CASSLTEGAQYF. DNA for the CDR3: TGTGCCAGCAGCTTAACCGAGGGTGCGCAGTATTTT.

The genes are TRBV24-1 and TRBJ1-2, with D tentatively TRBD1 (5 bases). Germline CDR1 is KGHDR and CDR2 is SFDVKD. CDR3 length: 14 amino acids. Trimming took off 5 bases at V and 5 bases at J, with 14 bases between the two ends. The CDR3 coding sequence is TGTGCCACCAGTGGTGGCAGGGAAGGGTATGGCTACACCTTC. It codes for CATSGGREGYGYTF.

V usage is TRBV2 and J usage is TRBJ1-6; D uncertain. Trimming left V 4 bases short and J 0 bases short, with 25 bases between. Germline V lookup: CDR1 SNHLY, CDR2 FYNNEI. This CDR3 comprises 21 residues. CDR3 sequence (DNA): TGTGCCAGCAGTGGAGGTCGAGGTGGGAGGGAGGAGAGCTCCTATAATTCACCCCTCCACTTT. Translation: CASSGGRGGREESSYNSPLHF.

J is TRBJ2-3 and V is TRBV28; 8 bases agree with TRBD2. CDR3 length: 15 residues. CDR1 MDHEN and CDR2 SYDVKM come from the germline V gene. V lost 3 bases and J lost 2; bases outside the gene matches: 4. As DNA, the CDR3 is TGTGCCAGCAGTTTCGCGGGGGGCTCCACAGATACGCAGTATTTT. Translation gives CASSFAGGSTDTQYF.

The genes are TRBV28 and TRBJ1-2; D is uncertain. The CDR3 runs to 12 residues. Germline assignment: CDR1 MDHEN and CDR2 SYDVKM. Trimming left V 6 bases short and J 4 bases short, with 9 bases between. In DNA form, the CDR3 reads TGTGCCAGCAGCGGGAGTCTCTATGGCTACACCTTC. The encoded protein is CASSGSLYGYTF.